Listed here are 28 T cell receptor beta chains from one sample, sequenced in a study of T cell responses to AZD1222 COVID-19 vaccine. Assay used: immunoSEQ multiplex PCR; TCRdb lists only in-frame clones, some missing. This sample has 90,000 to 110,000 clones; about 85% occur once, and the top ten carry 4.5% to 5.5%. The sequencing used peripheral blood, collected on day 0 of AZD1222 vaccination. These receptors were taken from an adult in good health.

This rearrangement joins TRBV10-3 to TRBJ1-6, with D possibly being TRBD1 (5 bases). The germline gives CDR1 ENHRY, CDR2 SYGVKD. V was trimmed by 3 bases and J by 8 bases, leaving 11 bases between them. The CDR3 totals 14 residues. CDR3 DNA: TGTGCCATCAGTGAATGGGGGTCTGATTCACCCCTCCACTTT. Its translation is CAISEWGSDSPLHF.

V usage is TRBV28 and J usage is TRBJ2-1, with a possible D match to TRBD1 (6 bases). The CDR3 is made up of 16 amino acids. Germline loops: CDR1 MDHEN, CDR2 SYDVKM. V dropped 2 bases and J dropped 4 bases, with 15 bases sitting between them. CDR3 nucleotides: TGTGCCAGCAGTTTAGTGTGGGGGCGCGCATACAATGAGCAGTTCTTC. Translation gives CASSLVWGRAYNEQFF.

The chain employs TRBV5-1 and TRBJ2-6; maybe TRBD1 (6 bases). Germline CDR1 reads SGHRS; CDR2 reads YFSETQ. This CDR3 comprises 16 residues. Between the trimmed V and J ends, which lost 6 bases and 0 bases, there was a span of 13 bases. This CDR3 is CASNLDRASGANVLTF. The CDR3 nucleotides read TGCGCCAGCAACCTGGACAGAGCCTCTGGGGCCAACGTCCTGACTTTC.

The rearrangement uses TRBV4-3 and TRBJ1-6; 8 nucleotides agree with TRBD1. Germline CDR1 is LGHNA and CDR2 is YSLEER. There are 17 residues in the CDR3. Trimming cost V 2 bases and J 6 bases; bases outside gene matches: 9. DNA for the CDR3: TGCGCCAGCAGCCAAATCCTTCCAGGGGGCCGTAATTCACCCCTCCACTTT. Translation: CASSQILPGGRNSPLHF.

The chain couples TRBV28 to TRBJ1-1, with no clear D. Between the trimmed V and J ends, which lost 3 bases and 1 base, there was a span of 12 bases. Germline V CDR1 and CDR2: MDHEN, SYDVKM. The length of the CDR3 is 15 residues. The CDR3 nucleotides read TGTGCCAGCAGTTTCCTCGGTAGGGAGAACACTGAAGCTTTCTTT. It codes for CASSFLGRENTEAFF.

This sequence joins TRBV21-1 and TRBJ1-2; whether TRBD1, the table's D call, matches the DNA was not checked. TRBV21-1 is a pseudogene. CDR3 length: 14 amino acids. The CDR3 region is CASLYSGQGDGYTF. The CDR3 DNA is TGTGCCAGCTTGTATTCCGGACAGGGGGACGGCTACACCTTC.

Written as DNA, the CDR3 is TGTGCCAGCTCATCGCTAGGGGCTCAGGGCACTGAAGCTTTCTTT. It yields the protein CASSSLGAQGTEAFF. The rearrangement joins TRBV18 to TRBJ1-1; D is possibly TRBD1 (5 bases). The V end lost 5 bases, the J end lost 4 bases, and 17 bases lay between the germline ends. The CDR3 sequence is 15 residues long. Germline V lookup: CDR1 KGHSH, CDR2 LQKENI.

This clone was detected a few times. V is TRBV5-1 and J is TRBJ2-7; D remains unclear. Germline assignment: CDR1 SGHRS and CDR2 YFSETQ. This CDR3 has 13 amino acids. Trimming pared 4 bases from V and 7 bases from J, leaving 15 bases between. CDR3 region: CASSADTFGEQYF. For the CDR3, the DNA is TGCGCCAGCAGCGCCGACACTTTTGGTGAGCAGTACTTC.

The CDR3 nucleotides read TGTGCCAGCAGCTTGGGACCGGGGACAGGGCCCTACGAGCAGTACTTC. Its translation: CASSLGPGTGPYEQYF. V and J are TRBV5-4 and TRBJ2-7, with 9 bases that match TRBD1. The CDR3 is 16 amino acids. V trimming: 0 bases; J trimming: 2 bases; junction bases outside the gene matches: 6. CDR1 and CDR2 from the germline V gene are SGHNT and YYREEE (reference sequence).

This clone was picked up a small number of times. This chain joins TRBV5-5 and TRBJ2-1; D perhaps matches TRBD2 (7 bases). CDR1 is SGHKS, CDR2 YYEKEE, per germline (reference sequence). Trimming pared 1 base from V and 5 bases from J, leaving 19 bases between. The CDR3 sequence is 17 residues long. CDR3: CASSLWNRRGGHNEQFF. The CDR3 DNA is TGTGCCAGCAGCTTGTGGAATAGGAGGGGGGGTCACAATGAGCAGTTCTTC.

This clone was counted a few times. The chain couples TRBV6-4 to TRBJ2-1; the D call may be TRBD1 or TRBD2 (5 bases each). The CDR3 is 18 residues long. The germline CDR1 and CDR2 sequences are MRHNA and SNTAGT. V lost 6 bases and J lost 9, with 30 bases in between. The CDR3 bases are TGTGCCAGCAGAGCCAGACCCCCCCGCCACCCAGATGGGGGTGAGCAGTTCTTC. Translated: CASRARPPRHPDGGEQFF.

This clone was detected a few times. CDR3: CASSLTGTSTDTQYF. CDR3 nucleotides: TGTGCCAGCAGCCTAACAGGGACTAGCACAGATACGCAGTATTTT. V is TRBV9 and J is TRBJ2-3; perhaps D is TRBD1 or TRBD2 (6 bases each). The CDR3 contains 15 residues. CDR1 is SGDLS, CDR2 YYNGEE, per germline. With 4 bases removed from V and 0 bases from J, the gap between germline ends came to 12 bases.

CDR3 loop: CASSQVGPNEQFF. The CDR3 coding sequence is TGTGCCAGCAGCCAGGTTGGGCCTAATGAGCAGTTCTTC. The genes are TRBV5-6 and TRBJ2-1; D gene ambiguous. CDR1 is SGHDT and CDR2 is YYEEEE in the germline V gene. V was trimmed by 4 bases and J by 7 bases, leaving 12 bases between them. This CDR3 has 13 amino acids. Supplemented by reference TRBV5-6 and TRBJ2-1, the full variable domain reads DAGVTQSPTHLIKTRGQQVTLRCSPKSGHDTVSWYQQALGQGPQFIFQYYEEEERQRGNFPDRFSGHQFPNYSSELNVNALLLGDSALYLCASSQVGPNEQFFGPGTRLTVL.

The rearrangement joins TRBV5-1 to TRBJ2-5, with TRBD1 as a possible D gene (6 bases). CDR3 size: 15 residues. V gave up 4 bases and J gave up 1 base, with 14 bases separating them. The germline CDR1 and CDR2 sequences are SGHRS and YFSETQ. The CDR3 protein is CASSPSLTGQETQYF. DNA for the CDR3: TGCGCCAGCAGCCCCAGCCTGACAGGCCAAGAGACCCAGTACTTC.

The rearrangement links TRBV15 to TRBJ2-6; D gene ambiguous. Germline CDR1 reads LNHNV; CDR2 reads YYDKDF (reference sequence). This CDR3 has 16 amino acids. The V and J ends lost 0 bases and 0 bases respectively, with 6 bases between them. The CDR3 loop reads CATSREVPSGANVLTF. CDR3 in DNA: TGTGCCACCAGCAGAGAGGTGCCCTCTGGGGCCAACGTCCTGACTTTC. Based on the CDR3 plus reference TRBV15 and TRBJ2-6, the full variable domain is DAMVIQNPRYQVTQFGKPVTLSCSQTLNHNVMYWYQQKSSQAPKLLFHYYDKDFNNEADTPDNFQSRRPNTSFCFLDIRSPGLGDTAMYLCATSREVPSGANVLTFGAGSRLTVL.

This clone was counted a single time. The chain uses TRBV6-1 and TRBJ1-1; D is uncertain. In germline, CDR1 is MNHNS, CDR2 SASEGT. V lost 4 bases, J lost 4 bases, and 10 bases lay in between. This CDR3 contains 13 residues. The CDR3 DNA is TGTGCCAGCAGTGGAGCCCGGTTCACTGAAGCTTTCTTT. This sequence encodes CASSGARFTEAFF.

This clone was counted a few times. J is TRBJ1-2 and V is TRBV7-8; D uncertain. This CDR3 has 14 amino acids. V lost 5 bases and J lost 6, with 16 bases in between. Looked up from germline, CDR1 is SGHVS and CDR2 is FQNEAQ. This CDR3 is CASSLGSTRDGYTF. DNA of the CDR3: TGTGCCAGCAGCCTTGGGTCGACTCGGGATGGCTACACCTTC.

This CDR3 is CASSFQKVTEAFF. DNA of the CDR3: TGTGCCAGCAGCTTTCAAAAAGTCACTGAAGCTTTCTTT. The V gene is TRBV7-2, the J gene TRBJ1-1; D ambiguous. Trimming pared 3 bases from V and 4 bases from J, leaving 9 bases between. The V gene's germline CDR1 is SGHTA and CDR2 FQGNSA. CDR3 length: 13 residues.

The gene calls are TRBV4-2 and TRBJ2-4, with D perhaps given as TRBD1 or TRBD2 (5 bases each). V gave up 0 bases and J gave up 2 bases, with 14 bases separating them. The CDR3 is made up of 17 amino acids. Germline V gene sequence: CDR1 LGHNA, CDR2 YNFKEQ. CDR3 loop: CASSQDFSGQSKNIQYF. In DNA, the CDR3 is TGTGCCAGCAGCCAAGATTTTTCGGGGCAATCCAAAAACATTCAGTACTTC.

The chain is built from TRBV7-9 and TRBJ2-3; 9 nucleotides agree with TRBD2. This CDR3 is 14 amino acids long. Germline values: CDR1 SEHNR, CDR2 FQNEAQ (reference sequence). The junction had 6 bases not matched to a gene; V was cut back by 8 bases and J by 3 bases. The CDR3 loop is CASARLAVTDTQYF. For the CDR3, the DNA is TGTGCCAGCGCCCGACTAGCGGTTACAGATACGCAGTATTTT. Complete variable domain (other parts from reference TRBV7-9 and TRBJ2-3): DTGVSQNPRHKITKRGQNVTFRCDPISEHNRLYWYRQTLGQGPEFLTYFQNEAQLEKSRLLSDRFSAERPKGSFSTLEIQRTEQGDSAMYLCASARLAVTDTQYFGPGTRLTVL.

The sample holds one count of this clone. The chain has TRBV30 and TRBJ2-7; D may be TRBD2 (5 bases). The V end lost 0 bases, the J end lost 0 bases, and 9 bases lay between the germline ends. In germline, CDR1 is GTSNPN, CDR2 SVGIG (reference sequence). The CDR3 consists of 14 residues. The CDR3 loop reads CAWSVRGSSYEQYF. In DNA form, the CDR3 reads TGTGCCTGGAGTGTCCGGGGAAGCTCCTACGAGCAGTACTTC.

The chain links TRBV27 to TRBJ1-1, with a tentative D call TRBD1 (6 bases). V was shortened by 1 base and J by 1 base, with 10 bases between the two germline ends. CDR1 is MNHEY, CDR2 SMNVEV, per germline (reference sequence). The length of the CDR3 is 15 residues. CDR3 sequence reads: CASSLWGAGNTEAFF. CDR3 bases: TGTGCCAGCAGTTTATGGGGGGCCGGGAACACTGAAGCTTTCTTT.

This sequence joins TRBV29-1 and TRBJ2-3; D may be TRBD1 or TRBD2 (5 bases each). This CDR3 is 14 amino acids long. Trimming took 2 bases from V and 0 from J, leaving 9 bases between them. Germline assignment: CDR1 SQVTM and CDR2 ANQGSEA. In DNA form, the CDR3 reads TGCAGCGTTGAACGAGGGGACAGCACAGATACGCAGTATTTT. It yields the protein CSVERGDSTDTQYF.

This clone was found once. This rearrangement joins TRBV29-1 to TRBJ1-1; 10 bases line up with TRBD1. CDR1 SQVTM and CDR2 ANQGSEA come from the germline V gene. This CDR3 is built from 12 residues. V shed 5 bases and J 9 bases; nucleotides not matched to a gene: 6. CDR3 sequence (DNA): TGCAGCGTTCCGGGACAGGGGATACAAGCTTTCTTT. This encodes CSVPGQGIQAFF.

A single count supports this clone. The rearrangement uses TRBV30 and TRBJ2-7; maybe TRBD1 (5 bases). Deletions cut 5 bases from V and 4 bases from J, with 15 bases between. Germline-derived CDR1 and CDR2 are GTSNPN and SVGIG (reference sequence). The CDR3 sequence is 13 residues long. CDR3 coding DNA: TGTGCCTGGTCGGATGGGGCGTCATACGAGCAGTACTTC. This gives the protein CAWSDGASYEQYF.

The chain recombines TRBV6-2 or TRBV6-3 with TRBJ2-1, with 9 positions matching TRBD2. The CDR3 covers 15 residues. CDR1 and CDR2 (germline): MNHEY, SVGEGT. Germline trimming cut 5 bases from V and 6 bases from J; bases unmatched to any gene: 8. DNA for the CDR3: TGTGCCAGCAGTCGTAGGACTAGCGTATTCAATGAGCAGTTCTTC. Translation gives CASSRRTSVFNEQFF.

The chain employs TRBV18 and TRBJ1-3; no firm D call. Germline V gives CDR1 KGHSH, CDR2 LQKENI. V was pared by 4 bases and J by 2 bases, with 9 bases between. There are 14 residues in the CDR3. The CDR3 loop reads CASSRGDTGNTIYF. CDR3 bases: TGTGCCAGCTCACGTGGAGACACTGGAAACACCATATATTTT.

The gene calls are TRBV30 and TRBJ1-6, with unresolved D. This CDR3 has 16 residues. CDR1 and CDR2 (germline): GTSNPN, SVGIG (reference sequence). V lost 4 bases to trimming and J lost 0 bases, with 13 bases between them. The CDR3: CAWNGQLSSYNSPLHF. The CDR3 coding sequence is TGTGCCTGGAATGGTCAGTTGAGCTCCTATAATTCACCCCTCCACTTT.